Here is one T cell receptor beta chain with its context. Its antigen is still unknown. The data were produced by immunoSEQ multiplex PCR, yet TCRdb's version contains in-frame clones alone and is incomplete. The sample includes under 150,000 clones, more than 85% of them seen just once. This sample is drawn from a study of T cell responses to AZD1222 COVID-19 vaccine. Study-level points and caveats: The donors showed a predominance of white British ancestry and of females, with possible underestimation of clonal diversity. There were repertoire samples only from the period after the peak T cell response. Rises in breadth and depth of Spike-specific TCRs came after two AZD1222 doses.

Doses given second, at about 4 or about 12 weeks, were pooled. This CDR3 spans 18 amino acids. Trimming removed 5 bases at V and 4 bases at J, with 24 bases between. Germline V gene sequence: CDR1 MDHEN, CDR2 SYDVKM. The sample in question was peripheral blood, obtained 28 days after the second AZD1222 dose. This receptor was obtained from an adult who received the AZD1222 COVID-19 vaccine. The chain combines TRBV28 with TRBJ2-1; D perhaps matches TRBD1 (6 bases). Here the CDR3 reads CASSLSLTRGPFYNEQFF. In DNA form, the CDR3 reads TGTGCCAGCAGTCTCTCCCTCACCAGGGGCCCTTTTTACAATGAGCAGTTCTTC.